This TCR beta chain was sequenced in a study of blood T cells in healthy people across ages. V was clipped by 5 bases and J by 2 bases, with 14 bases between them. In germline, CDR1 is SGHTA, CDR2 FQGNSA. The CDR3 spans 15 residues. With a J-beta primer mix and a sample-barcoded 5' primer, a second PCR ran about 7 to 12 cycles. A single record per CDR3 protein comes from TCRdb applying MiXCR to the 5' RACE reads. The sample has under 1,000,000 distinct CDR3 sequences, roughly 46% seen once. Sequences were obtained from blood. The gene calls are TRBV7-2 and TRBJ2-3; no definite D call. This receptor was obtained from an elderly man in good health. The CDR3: CASSPQSGDTDTQYF. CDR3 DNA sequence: TGTGCCAGCAGCCCACAGTCCGGAGACACAGATACGCAGTATTTT.